This entry describes one TCR beta chain. This sample was taken from a study of blood T cell repertoires in COVID-19. Background on the study: T cells, B-cell-depleted T cells, or PBMCs provided the cDNA or gDNA that served as material.

It was during active infection that Seattle patients were enrolled and then longitudinally followed. Some clones are missing from TCRdb's copy, which holds only in-frame ones; the method was immunoSEQ multiplex PCR. The sample shows about 250,000 clones, roughly 83% of them seen only once. This CDR3 is 13 amino acids long. Germline CDR1 reads KGHDR; CDR2 reads SFDVKD. Trimming pared 7 bases from V and 0 bases from J, leaving 9 bases between. The sequenced sample was peripheral blood. This TCR came from a woman aged 80 or older with COVID-19, enrolled during active disease. The chain has TRBV24-1 and TRBJ2-7, with TRBD1 as a possible D gene (6 bases). The CDR3 here is CATRRGSSYEQYF. CDR3 bases: TGTGCCACCAGGAGGGGGAGCTCCTACGAGCAGTACTTC.